This entry features one T cell receptor (beta chain) sequence. The antigen is undetermined. Expressed TCRB transcripts were sequenced, since all the RNA that had been isolated was reverse transcribed. TCRdb keeps only in-frame clones here, not all; method: immunoSEQ multiplex PCR. Found here are roughly 24,000 clones, less than 75% of them singletons; the top ten hold approximately 0.39%. The sample originates from a study of beta chain features in type 1 diabetes. This CDR3 has 12 amino acids. Trimming shortened V by 2 bases and J by 1 base, and 5 bases separated the two germline ends. Germline values: CDR1 SQVTM, CDR2 ANQGSEA. Regarding the study as a whole: Among patients with Type 1 diabetes, TCRB CDR3s were moderately but significantly shorter in every one of the four CD4+ subsets.

The chain carries TRBV29-1 and TRBJ1-1; D unresolved. The sequencing input was stem cell memory CD4+ T cells from blood. The receptor was derived from a man younger than 35 with type 1 diabetes. The CDR3, as DNA: TGCAGCGTTGAACATTCGAACACTGAAGCTTTCTTT. This gives the protein CSVEHSNTEAFF.